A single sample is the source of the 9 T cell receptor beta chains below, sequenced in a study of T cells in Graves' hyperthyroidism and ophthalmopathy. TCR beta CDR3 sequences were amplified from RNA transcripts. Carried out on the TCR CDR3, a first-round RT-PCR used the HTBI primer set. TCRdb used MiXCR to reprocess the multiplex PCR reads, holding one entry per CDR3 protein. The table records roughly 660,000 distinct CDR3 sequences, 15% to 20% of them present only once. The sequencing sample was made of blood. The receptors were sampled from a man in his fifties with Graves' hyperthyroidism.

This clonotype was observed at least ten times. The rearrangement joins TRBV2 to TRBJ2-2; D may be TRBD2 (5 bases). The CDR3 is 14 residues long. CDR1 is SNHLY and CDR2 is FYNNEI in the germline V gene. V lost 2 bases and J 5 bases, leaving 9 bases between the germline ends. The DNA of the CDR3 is TGTGCCAGCAGTGAACGCGGCGGGACCGGGGAGCTGTTTTTT. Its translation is CASSERGGTGELFF.

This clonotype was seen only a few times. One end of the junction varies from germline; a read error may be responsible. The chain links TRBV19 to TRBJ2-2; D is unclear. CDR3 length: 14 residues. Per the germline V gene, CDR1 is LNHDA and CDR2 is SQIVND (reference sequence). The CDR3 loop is CASSNTVNTRELFF. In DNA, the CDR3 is TGTGCCAGTAGTAACACAGTAAACACCAGGGAGCTGTTTTTT. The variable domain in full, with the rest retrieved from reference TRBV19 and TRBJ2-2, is DGGITQSPKYLFRKEGQNVTLSCEQNLNHDAMYWYRQDPGQGLRLIYYSQIVNDFQKGDIAEGYSVSREKKESFPLTVTSAQKNPTAFYLCASSNTVNTRELFFGEGSRLTVL.

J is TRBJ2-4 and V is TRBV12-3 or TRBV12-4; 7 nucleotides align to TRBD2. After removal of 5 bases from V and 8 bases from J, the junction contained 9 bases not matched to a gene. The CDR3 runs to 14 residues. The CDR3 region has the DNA TGTGCCAGCAGTCCTACCCCGGCGGGGGACATTCAGTACTTC. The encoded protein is CASSPTPAGDIQYF.

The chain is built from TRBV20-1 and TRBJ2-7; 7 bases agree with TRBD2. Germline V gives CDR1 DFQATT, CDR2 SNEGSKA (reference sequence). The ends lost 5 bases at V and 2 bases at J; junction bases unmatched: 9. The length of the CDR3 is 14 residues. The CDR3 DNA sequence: TGCAGTGCTCACTTCGGCGGGAGTCCCTACGAGCAGTACTTC. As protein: CSAHFGGSPYEQYF.

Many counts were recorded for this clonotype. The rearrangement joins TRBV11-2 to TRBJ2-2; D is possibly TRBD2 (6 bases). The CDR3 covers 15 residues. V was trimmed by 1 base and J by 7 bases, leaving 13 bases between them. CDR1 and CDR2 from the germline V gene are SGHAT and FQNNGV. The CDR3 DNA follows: TGTGCCAGCAGCTTAGTATCGGGAGTGGGCGGGGAGCTGTTTTTT. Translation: CASSLVSGVGGELFF.

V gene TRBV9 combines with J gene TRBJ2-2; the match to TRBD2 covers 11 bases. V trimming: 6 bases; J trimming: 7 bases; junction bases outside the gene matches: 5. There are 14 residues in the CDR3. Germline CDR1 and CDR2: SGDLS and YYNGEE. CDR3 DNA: TGTGCCAGCATGACTAGCGGGACGGGCGGGGAGCTGTTTTTT. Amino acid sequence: CASMTSGTGGELFF.

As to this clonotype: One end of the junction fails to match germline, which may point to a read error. The CDR3 spells CASSQDPSEVVNNERFF. The CDR3 DNA sequence: TGCGCCAGCAGCCAAGATCCCAGCGAGGTGGTCAACAATGAGCGGTTCTTC. The chain joins TRBV4-1 to TRBJ2-1; D is undetermined. Looked up from germline, CDR1 is MGHRA and CDR2 is YSYEKL. The CDR3 has 17 residues.

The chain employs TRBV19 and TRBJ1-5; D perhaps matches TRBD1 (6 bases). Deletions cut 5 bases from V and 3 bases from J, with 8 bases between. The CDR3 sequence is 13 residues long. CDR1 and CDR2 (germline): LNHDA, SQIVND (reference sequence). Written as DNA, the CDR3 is TGTGCCAGTAGTCAGGGACACAATCAGCCCCAGCATTTT. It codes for CASSQGHNQPQHF.

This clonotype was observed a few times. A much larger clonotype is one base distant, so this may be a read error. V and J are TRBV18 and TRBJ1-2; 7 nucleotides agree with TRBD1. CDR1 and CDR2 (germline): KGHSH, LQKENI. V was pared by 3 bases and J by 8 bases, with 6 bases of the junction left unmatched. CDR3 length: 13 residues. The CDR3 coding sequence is TGTGCCAGCTCACCGGGACAGCTGAACGGCTACACCTTC. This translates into CASSPGQLNGYTF.